This T cell receptor beta chain was profiled in a study of shared clonotypes between healthy human individuals. Study overall: Participating donors consisted of a couple of women and a few men aged 18 to 49. Three plates were used per donor for CD4 naive, three for CD4 memory, two for CD8 naive and one for CD8 memory.

The sorted-subset replicate PCRs were given about 200 ng DNA, which is 30,000 or so T cell genomes. Assay used: immunoSEQ multiplex PCR; TCRdb lists only in-frame clones, some missing. This table has some 2 million clones, approximately 94% appearing once. The CDR3 runs 13 residues. CDR1 is SNHLY and CDR2 is FYNNEI in the germline V gene. J lost 0 bases, V lost 8 bases, and 3 bases had no gene match. The study's findings and limits: A reduction in generation probabilities was seen for non-shared clonotypes relative to those shared by all four donors.

Details on this clone: Its specificity is not known.

Naive CD8 cells, CD45RO-negative and positively selected for CCR7, excluded terminally differentiated effector memory CD45RA+ cells. The clonotype was recovered from a young man in good health. The specimen sequenced was naive CD8+ T cells sorted from blood. The V gene is TRBV2, the J gene TRBJ2-7; 8 bases fit TRBD1. The CDR3 DNA is TGTGCCAGCGAGGACAGGGCCTCCTACGAGCAGTACTTC. It encodes CASEDRASYEQYF.